One and the same sample provided the 32 T cell receptor beta chains below, sequenced in a study of blood T cell repertoires in COVID-19. Clones were read by immunoSEQ multiplex PCR, and TCRdb kept only the in-frame ones, dropping some. The sample carries over 150,000 clones, more than 60% recorded once. The sample consisted of peripheral blood. These receptors all stem from a woman in her fifties or sixties with acute or convalescent COVID-19.

V is TRBV6-1 and J is TRBJ1-5; TRBD1 aligns across 7 bases. The germline gives CDR1 MNHNS, CDR2 SASEGT. This CDR3 has 15 residues. V shed 3 bases, J shed 7 bases, and the junction held 9 bases outside the gene matches. For the CDR3, the DNA is TGTGCCAGCAGTGAGATTCGACAGGGTAGCCAGCCCCAGCATTTT. Its protein product is CASSEIRQGSQPQHF.

The chain links TRBV5-1 to TRBJ2-1; D not certain. Trimming pared 6 bases from V and 0 bases from J, leaving 10 bases between. This CDR3 has 14 amino acids. Germline CDR1 reads SGHRS; CDR2 reads YFSETQ. Written as DNA, the CDR3 is TGCGCCAGCACGAGACTGAGCTCCTACAATGAGCAGTTCTTC. Amino acids: CASTRLSSYNEQFF.

The chain recombines TRBV15 with TRBJ2-1; 13 positions agree with TRBD2. CDR1 is LNHNV, CDR2 YYDKDF, per germline (reference sequence). After removal of 1 base from V and 6 bases from J, the junction contained 9 bases not matched to a gene. CDR3 length equals 18 residues. The CDR3 here is CATSRGRPGTSGVNEQFF. The DNA of the CDR3 is TGTGCCACCAGCAGAGGCCGGCCCGGGACTAGCGGGGTCAATGAGCAGTTCTTC.

This chain uses TRBV5-1 with TRBJ1-3; D may be TRBD1 (6 bases). The CDR3 sequence is 14 residues long. Trimming cost V 4 bases and J 1 base, with 9 bases left between them. Germline V gene lookup returns CDR1 SGHRS and CDR2 YFSETQ. DNA of the CDR3: TGCGCCAGCAGCCAGGGACAATCTGGAAACACCATATATTTT. It codes for CASSQGQSGNTIYF.

The J gene is TRBJ2-7, the V gene TRBV7-8, with D possibly being TRBD1 (6 bases). V was pared by 5 bases and J by 5 bases, with 10 bases between. Germline V gene sequence: CDR1 SGHVS, CDR2 FQNEAQ. There are 12 residues in the CDR3. DNA of the CDR3: TGTGCCAGCAGCCCCTACAGGGACGAGCAGTACTTC. As protein: CASSPYRDEQYF.

This clone was seen just once. The chain is built from TRBV3-1 (or the pseudogene TRBV3-2) and TRBJ1-5; D may be TRBD1 (5 bases). There are 14 residues in the CDR3. Germline V CDR1 and CDR2: LGHDT, YNNKEL (reference sequence). Trimming took off 7 bases at V and 9 bases at J, with 19 bases between the two ends. This chain's CDR3 is CASTLGHSGRPQHF. The DNA of the CDR3 is TGTGCCAGCACCCTTGGACACTCCGGTAGGCCCCAGCATTTT.

The chain's CDR3 is CASSPDRASTDTQYF. The CDR3 coding sequence is TGTGCCAGCAGTCCCGACAGAGCAAGCACAGATACGCAGTATTTT. The chain combines TRBV27 with TRBJ2-3; D is perhaps TRBD1 (5 bases). The CDR3 runs 15 residues. Germline V CDR1 and CDR2: MNHEY, SMNVEV (reference sequence). Trimming took off 5 bases at V and 0 bases at J, with 12 bases between the two ends.

This clone appeared a few times. The chain is built from TRBV28 and TRBJ2-7; 7 nucleotides match TRBD1. The germline V gene has CDR1 MDHEN and CDR2 SYDVKM. The trim removed 10 bases at V and 7 bases at J, leaving 10 bases unmatched. CDR3 length equals 12 residues. Here the CDR3 reads CATYRGLGEQYF. CDR3 DNA: TGTGCCACCTACAGGGGCTTAGGGGAGCAGTACTTC.

This clone was found a few times. This rearrangement joins TRBV5-8 to TRBJ2-5; D is undetermined. Between the trimmed V and J ends, which lost 0 bases and 5 bases, there was a span of 8 bases. Germline V gives CDR1 SGHTS, CDR2 YDEGEE. There are 13 residues in the CDR3. The CDR3 loop is CASSLDRVETQYF. The CDR3 DNA reads as TGTGCCAGCAGCTTGGATAGAGTTGAGACCCAGTACTTC.

In this sample, this clone turned up a few times. This sequence joins TRBV3-1 (or the pseudogene TRBV3-2) and TRBJ1-6, with 7 bases lining up with TRBD1. Germline V gene sequence: CDR1 LGHDT, CDR2 YNNKEL (reference sequence). The CDR3 runs 15 residues. With V trimmed by 0 bases and J by 11 bases, 7 bases remained unmatched. The CDR3 bases are TGTGCCAGCAGCCAAGAAGTAGGAGGGGGCGCACCCCTCCACTTT. As protein: CASSQEVGGGAPLHF.

This chain uses TRBV2 with TRBJ2-3; TRBD1 is a possible D gene (6 bases). Germline V gene data show CDR1 as SNHLY and CDR2 as FYNNEI. This CDR3 region has 17 residues. V was pared by 0 bases and J by 3 bases, with 16 bases between. CDR3 loop: CASSEAIRGIGTDTQYF. The CDR3 bases are TGTGCCAGCAGTGAAGCGATCAGGGGCATAGGTACAGATACGCAGTATTTT.

CDR3 residues: CASKVKGQSPPTGELFF. CDR3 sequence (DNA): TGCGCCAGCAAGGTAAAGGGACAGAGCCCACCCACCGGGGAGCTGTTTTTT. The chain combines TRBV5-1 with TRBJ2-2, with 7 nucleotides matching TRBD1. CDR3 length: 17 residues. In germline, CDR1 is SGHRS, CDR2 YFSETQ. Trimming cost V 6 bases and J 4 bases; bases outside gene matches: 15.

The chain recombines TRBV7-6 with TRBJ1-6, with a possible D match to TRBD1 (6 bases). The CDR3 sequence is 15 residues long. The V end lost 5 bases, the J end lost 2 bases, and 10 bases lay between the germline ends. Germline CDR1 SGHVS, CDR2 FNYEAQ. CDR3 sequence (DNA): TGTGCCAGCAGCGACAGGAATGCCTATAATTCACCCCTCCACTTT. This codes for CASSDRNAYNSPLHF.

This clone was counted between two and nine times. The rearrangement joins TRBV6-6 to TRBJ1-5; D not resolved. Germline lookup yields CDR1 MNHNY and CDR2 SVGAGI (reference sequence). Between the trimmed V and J ends, which lost 6 bases and 0 bases, there was a span of 15 bases. CDR3 length equals 16 residues. The CDR3 loop is CASREVRGPSNQPQHF. The CDR3 nucleotides are TGTGCCAGCAGGGAGGTGCGTGGCCCTAGCAATCAGCCCCAGCATTTT.

In this sample, this clone turned up a few times. The rearrangement uses TRBV6-5 and TRBJ1-2; perhaps TRBD1 as D (6 bases). Germline CDR1 and CDR2: MNHEY and SVGAGI. V lost 4 bases and J 2 bases, leaving 11 bases between the germline ends. The CDR3 runs to 14 residues. The CDR3 reads CASSLSRGNYGYTF. CDR3 sequence (DNA): TGTGCCAGCAGTTTATCAAGGGGGAACTATGGCTACACCTTC.

The chain links TRBV28 to TRBJ2-1; no clear D. This CDR3 comprises 14 residues. Trimming removed 4 bases from V and 6 bases from J, with 13 bases in between. In germline, CDR1 is MDHEN, CDR2 SYDVKM. Written as DNA, the CDR3 is TGTGCCAGCAGTTCAATCCCTTTCGGCAATGAGCAGTTCTTC. It translates to CASSSIPFGNEQFF.

The chain links TRBV12-3 or TRBV12-4 to TRBJ1-5, with D unclear. Trimming left V 5 bases short and J 4 bases short, with 6 bases between. The CDR3 length is 12 residues. The DNA for the CDR3 is TGTGCCAGCAGTCGCGAGAATCAGCCCCAGCATTTT. Its translation: CASSRENQPQHF.

CDR3 DNA: TGTGCCAGCAGCCTGGTCCCACTAGGGTACGAGCAGTACTTC. Its translation is CASSLVPLGYEQYF. This rearrangement joins TRBV5-5 to TRBJ2-7; TRBD2 is a possible D gene (5 bases). The CDR3 length is 14 residues. V lost 4 bases to trimming and J lost 4 bases, with 15 bases between them. Germline CDR1 SGHKS, CDR2 YYEKEE (reference sequence).

The chain employs TRBV7-9 and TRBJ2-7; maybe TRBD1 (5 bases). Germline assignment: CDR1 SEHNR and CDR2 FQNEAQ (reference sequence). The CDR3 spans 15 residues. The ends were cut back, 5 bases at V and 2 bases at J, with 16 bases in the middle. The CDR3 loop is CASSQGAYTTYEQYF. In nucleotides, the CDR3 is TGTGCCAGCAGCCAGGGTGCCTACACAACCTACGAGCAGTACTTC.

The chain joins TRBV27 to TRBJ2-7; 10 bases match TRBD1. The CDR3 spans 14 residues. Losses at the gene ends were 4 bases for V and 0 bases for J; bases not matched to a gene: 0. The germline gives CDR1 MNHEY, CDR2 SMNVEV (reference sequence). In nucleotides, the CDR3 is TGTGCCAGCAGTTGGGACAGGGGCTCCTACGAGCAGTACTTC. It translates to CASSWDRGSYEQYF.

The rearrangement joins TRBV6-5 to TRBJ1-5; TRBD1 is a possible D gene (5 bases). V gave up 8 bases and J gave up 5 bases, with 13 bases separating them. The length of the CDR3 is 13 residues. CDR1 and CDR2 from the germline V gene are MNHEY and SVGAGI. The CDR3 sequence is CASWGGADQPQHF. CDR3 in DNA: TGTGCCAGCTGGGGAGGGGCGGATCAGCCCCAGCATTTT.

V is TRBV7-9 and J is TRBJ1-3; D is unclear. Germline CDR1 and CDR2: SEHNR and FQNEAQ (reference sequence). There are 15 residues in the CDR3. V dropped 3 bases and J dropped 0 bases, with 9 bases sitting between them. The CDR3 nucleotides are TGTGCCAGCAGCTTCGAGCTGCGCTCTGGAAACACCATATATTTT. Amino acids: CASSFELRSGNTIYF.

V and J are TRBV18 and TRBJ2-6; D possibly corresponds to TRBD1 (6 bases). The germline V gene has CDR1 KGHSH and CDR2 LQKENI. Trimming took off 4 bases at V and 0 bases at J, with 13 bases between the two ends. This CDR3 is built from 17 residues. CDR3 loop: CASSQDRRASGANVLTF. CDR3 nucleotides: TGTGCCAGCTCACAGGACAGAAGGGCCTCTGGGGCCAACGTCCTGACTTTC.

The rearrangement links TRBV15 to TRBJ2-2; tentative D call: TRBD2 (6 bases). The CDR3 is 17 residues long. V was pared by 0 bases and J by 5 bases, with 16 bases between. Per the germline V gene, CDR1 is LNHNV and CDR2 is YYDKDF (reference sequence). The CDR3 reads CATSREYSGVGTGELFF. The CDR3 DNA reads as TGTGCCACCAGCAGAGAATATTCGGGAGTTGGGACCGGGGAGCTGTTTTTT. Complete variable domain (other parts from reference TRBV15 and TRBJ2-2): DAMVIQNPRYQVTQFGKPVTLSCSQTLNHNVMYWYQQKSSQAPKLLFHYYDKDFNNEADTPDNFQSRRPNTSFCFLDIRSPGLGDTAMYLCATSREYSGVGTGELFFGEGSRLTVL.

This sequence joins TRBV14 and TRBJ2-7; 9 bases are shared with TRBD1. The germline gives CDR1 SGHDN, CDR2 FVKESK. Trimming removed 4 bases from V and 8 bases from J; junction bases left unmatched: 12. The CDR3 spans 15 residues. The CDR3 sequence is CASSPTGGGHLKQYF. The CDR3 DNA is TGTGCCAGCAGCCCAACAGGGGGCGGACACCTAAAGCAGTACTTC.

This clone was recorded a few times. The genes are TRBV13 and TRBJ2-7, with D unclear. V lost 1 base, J lost 3 bases, and 10 bases lay in between. Germline values: CDR1 PRHDT, CDR2 FYEKMQ (reference sequence). This CDR3 comprises 14 residues. The CDR3 DNA reads TGTGCCAGCAGCTTAGCTGGTTTACTCTACGAGCAGTACTTC. Translation gives CASSLAGLLYEQYF.

The sample holds one count of this clone. The CDR3 reads CASSSRTGAYEQYF. The CDR3 nucleotides read TGTGCCAGCAGCTCACGGACAGGGGCCTACGAGCAGTACTTC. V and J are TRBV7-9 and TRBJ2-7; TRBD1 matches 9 bases. Losses at the gene ends were 4 bases for V and 2 bases for J; bases not matched to a gene: 3. CDR1 SEHNR and CDR2 FQNEAQ come from the germline V gene (reference sequence). The length of the CDR3 is 14 residues.

There are a few counts of this clone. This chain connects TRBV28 to TRBJ1-1; 8 nucleotides line up with TRBD1. The CDR3 totals 15 residues. CDR1 is MDHEN and CDR2 is SYDVKM in the germline V gene. The ends lost 3 bases at V and 6 bases at J; junction bases unmatched: 9. CDR3 residues: CASSFVRTGSSEAFF. CDR3 DNA sequence: TGTGCCAGCAGTTTTGTACGGACAGGGAGTTCTGAAGCTTTCTTT.

The rearrangement links TRBV2 to TRBJ1-5; tentatively, D is TRBD1 (5 bases). This CDR3 is built from 13 residues. Germline CDR1 is SNHLY and CDR2 is FYNNEI. The germline V and J ends were trimmed by 8 bases and 1 base, with 9 bases remaining between them. CDR3 sequence: CASQRDSNQPQHF. The CDR3 bases are TGTGCCAGCCAGCGGGACAGCAATCAGCCCCAGCATTTT.

V gene TRBV11-3 combines with J gene TRBJ2-2; 7 positions agree with TRBD2. Per germline, CDR1 SGHNT and CDR2 YENEEA. The CDR3 covers 18 residues. Trimming cost V 5 bases and J 4 bases; bases outside gene matches: 16. CDR3 in DNA: TGTGCCAGCAGCGCCGGGGAGGGCCTTACGTTCGGCACCGGGGAGCTGTTTTTT. Residues: CASSAGEGLTFGTGELFF.

The rearrangement joins TRBV19 to TRBJ2-1; D may be TRBD1 (5 bases). The CDR3 is 15 residues long. V dropped 3 bases and J dropped 6 bases, with 15 bases sitting between them. CDR1 is LNHDA, CDR2 SQIVND, per germline (reference sequence). CDR3 sequence reads: CASSMAGMYGNEQFF. CDR3 DNA: TGTGCCAGTAGTATGGCAGGGATGTATGGCAATGAGCAGTTCTTC. The full variable domain, completed using reference TRBV19 and TRBJ2-1, is DGGITQSPKYLFRKEGQNVTLSCEQNLNHDAMYWYRQDPGQGLRLIYYSQIVNDFQKGDIAEGYSVSREKKESFPLTVTSAQKNPTAFYLCASSMAGMYGNEQFFGPGTRLTVL.

The V and J genes are TRBV6-2 or TRBV6-3 and TRBJ1-1; TRBD1 aligns across 7 bases. The germline CDR1 and CDR2 sequences are MNHEY and SVGEGT. The V gene end was trimmed by 2 bases and the J gene end by 6 bases; junction bases not matched to a gene: 9. The CDR3 is 15 residues long. DNA of the CDR3: TGTGCCAGCAGTTACCCCCGACAGGGTAGGCCTGAAGCTTTCTTT. It is translated as CASSYPRQGRPEAFF.